The subject of this entry is one TCR beta chain. No antigen is known for it. V gave up 3 bases and J gave up 0 bases, with 3 bases separating them. The germline CDR1 and CDR2 sequences are SGHAT and FQNNGV. This CDR3 spans 13 amino acids. The record originates from a study of post-analysis software for immune sequencing data. General study findings and limits: Elevated frequency relative to controls characterized four or five TRBV segments in patients, TRBV5-6, TRBV5-1 and TRBV20-1 among them. Comparison with controls showed significantly lower normalized Chao1 diversity in multiple sclerosis patients.

The TCR beta cDNA libraries contained unique molecular identifiers. TCRdb itself ran the PCR reads through MiXCR, one entry per CDR3 protein. The sample lists roughly 870,000 distinct CDR3 sequences, 53% occurring once. The origin of this receptor is a girl under 18 with multiple sclerosis. The material sequenced was blood. This chain links TRBV11-2 with TRBJ1-3, with unresolved D. CDR3 amino acids: CASSFDSGNTIYF. CDR3 nucleotide sequence: TGTGCCAGCAGCTTTGACTCTGGAAACACCATATATTTT. Looking up the rest from reference TRBV11-2 and TRBJ1-3 gives the full variable domain: EAGVAQSPRYKIIEKRQSVAFWCNPISGHATLYWYQQILGQGPKLLIQFQNNGVVDDSQLPKDRFSAERLKGVDSTLKIQPAKLEDSAVYLCASSFDSGNTIYFGEGSWLTVV.